This passage covers 2 T cell receptor beta chains from one sample sequenced in a study of T cell clonality in common variable immunodeficiency. Assay: immunoSEQ multiplex PCR; the TCRdb copy retains only in-frame clones and omits some. The table lists about 52,000 clones, with no singletons. Material: peripheral blood mononuclear cells. These receptors originate from a person aged 18 to 75 in good health.

With regard to this clone: The DNA ends 3 residues before the CDR3 does, and the rest of the CDR3 is filled in from the germline J gene. The V call is TRBV7-2, the J call TRBJ1-1; no reliable D call. Germline V CDR1 and CDR2: SGHTA, FQGNSA. CDR3 length equals 13 residues. The chain's CDR3 is CASSLQSLAGAFF. The sequenced CDR3 bases are TGTGCCAGCAGCTTACAAAGTCTCGCGGGA.

The table lists this clone with many counts. The CDR3 goes on 3 residues after the read ends, and that part is filled in from the germline J gene. This sequence joins TRBV5-5 and TRBJ2-2, with D uncertain. The germline V gene encodes CDR1 SGHKS and CDR2 YYEKEE (reference sequence). The CDR3 is 12 residues long. Between the trimmed V and J ends, which lost 0 bases and 6 bases, there was a span of 3 bases. CDR3 bases read: TGTGCCAGCAGCTTGGTCTCCGGGGAG. Its translation: CASSLVSGE. The whole CDR3 protein reads CASSLVSGELFF.